These 3 T cell receptor beta chains came from one sample sequenced in a study of Graves' ophthalmopathy and Graves' hyperthyroidism. Investigators amplified TCR beta CDR3 regions from RNA transcripts. The authors performed first-round RT-PCR with HTBI primers and then a second-round multiplex PCR. TCRdb reprocessed the multiplex PCR reads via MiXCR and lists one record per CDR3 protein. The data show hundreds of thousands of distinct CDR3 sequences, with about a fifth seen just once and more than 5.5% held by the top ten. Sequenced: peripheral blood. These receptors were collected from a woman aged 18-29 years with stable Graves' hyperthyroidism. Some clones in this sample may be carry-over from other donors' samples.

At least ten counts were recorded for this clonotype. V and J are TRBV29-1 and TRBJ1-1, with D tentatively TRBD1 (6 bases). CDR3 length equals 13 residues. Trimming left V 7 bases short and J 2 bases short, with 14 bases between. Germline CDR1 and CDR2: SQVTM and ANQGSEA. The CDR3 region has the DNA TGCAGCGCCAGGACAGTCCTAAACACTGAAGCTTTCTTT. As protein: CSARTVLNTEAFF.

This clonotype was seen repeatedly, ten times or more. The rearrangement uses TRBV7-3 and TRBJ2-6; perhaps TRBD1 as D (5 bases). With 5 bases removed from V and 0 bases from J, the gap between germline ends came to 8 bases. The CDR3 is 15 amino acids. Germline CDR1 reads SGHTA; CDR2 reads FQGTGA. The CDR3, as DNA: TGTGCCAGCAGCCACGACAGCTCTGGGGCCAACGTCCTGACTTTC. Translating gives CASSHDSSGANVLTF.

In this sample, this clonotype turned up many times. The V and J genes are TRBV30 and TRBJ2-5; possible D gene TRBD2, 5 bases. The CDR3 is 12 residues long. Germline V gene lookup returns CDR1 GTSNPN and CDR2 SVGIG (reference sequence). The V end lost 3 bases, the J end lost 2 bases, and 7 bases lay between the germline ends. The CDR3 region has the DNA TGTGCCTGGAGCTCGGGGCAAGAGACCCAGTACTTC. As protein: CAWSSGQETQYF.